These 29 T cell receptor beta chains originate from one sample sequenced in a study of blood T cell repertoires in COVID-19. Libraries were prepared by immunoSEQ multiplex PCR; TCRdb keeps only in-frame clonotypes and omits some of them. The data hold 200,000 to 250,000 clones, with 84% observed a single time. The sequenced sample consisted of peripheral blood. These receptors were taken from a young man with active or convalescent COVID-19.

This chain joins TRBV5-6 and TRBJ1-4; D gene ambiguous. With 2 bases removed from V and 3 bases from J, the gap between germline ends came to 8 bases. Germline loops: CDR1 SGHDT, CDR2 YYEEEE. The CDR3 extends over 14 amino acids. CDR3 DNA sequence: TGTGCCAGCAGCTTACAGTCTCCTAATGAAAAACTGTTTTTT. As protein: CASSLQSPNEKLFF.

This chain links TRBV7-8 with TRBJ1-3; TRBD1 agrees at 8 bases. The CDR3 spans 16 residues. Germline V gene sequence: CDR1 SGHVS, CDR2 FQNEAQ. Trimming at V came to 4 bases and at J to 4 bases, leaving 9 bases not matched to a gene. This CDR3 is CASSSRPGGQGNTIYF. CDR3 nucleotide sequence: TGTGCCAGCAGCTCCCGCCCAGGGGGCCAGGGAAACACCATATATTTT.

This rearrangement joins TRBV6-2 or TRBV6-3 to TRBJ2-3; no clear D. The CDR3 spans 12 residues. Germline CDR1 MNHEY, CDR2 SVGEGT. Trimming shortened V by 2 bases and J by 6 bases, and 6 bases separated the two germline ends. CDR3 in DNA: TGTGCCAGCAGTTACCTACTGGATACGCAGTATTTT. The encoded protein is CASSYLLDTQYF.

This clone has a single count. The rearrangement uses TRBV7-2 and TRBJ2-1, with 15 bases lining up with TRBD2. Trimming at V came to 5 bases and at J to 5 bases, leaving 13 bases not matched to a gene. This CDR3 has 19 residues. Germline V gene lookup returns CDR1 SGHTA and CDR2 FQGNSA. The CDR3 DNA reads as TGTGCCAGCAGCCTACTTCCGGGACTAGCGGGAGGAGGTAACAATGAGCAGTTCTTC. It yields the protein CASSLLPGLAGGGNNEQFF.

This clone was recorded a few times. The V and J genes are TRBV7-2 and TRBJ1-2; 9 bases map to TRBD1. The V and J ends lost 2 bases and 4 bases, in that order; junction bases with no gene match: 5. The germline V gene has CDR1 SGHTA and CDR2 FQGNSA. This CDR3 has 15 amino acids. Here the CDR3 DNA reads TGTGCCAGCAGCTTAACGGACAGGGGTCCCTATGGCTACACCTTC. This translates into CASSLTDRGPYGYTF.

This clone is medium-sized in the sample. The rearrangement links TRBV3-1 (or the pseudogene TRBV3-2) to TRBJ1-2; tentative D call: TRBD1 (6 bases). V was pared by 4 bases and J by 13 bases, with 22 bases between. The length of the CDR3 is 14 residues. Germline V CDR1 and CDR2: LGHDT, YNNKEL (reference sequence). The CDR3: CASSLQGFAGSLTF. The CDR3 bases are TGTGCCAGCAGCCTACAGGGTTTCGCCGGGTCACTCACCTTC.

The chain couples TRBV5-1 to TRBJ2-1; maybe TRBD2 (5 bases). Germline lookup yields CDR1 SGHRS and CDR2 YFSETQ. V shed 4 bases and J shed 8 bases, with 16 bases lying between them. The CDR3 length is 14 residues. The DNA for the CDR3 is TGCGCCAGCAGCGGAGGATTAAATTCCTATGAGCAGTTCTTC. Its protein product is CASSGGLNSYEQFF.

This chain connects TRBV10-2 to TRBJ2-2; D perhaps matches TRBD2 (5 bases). CDR1 WSHSY and CDR2 SAAADI come from the germline V gene. CDR3 length: 15 amino acids. Between the trimmed V and J ends, which lost 8 bases and 0 bases, there was a span of 13 bases. CDR3 amino acids: CASREIASNTGELFF. CDR3 DNA: TGCGCCAGCCGCGAAATAGCGTCGAACACCGGGGAGCTGTTTTTT.

The V gene is TRBV18, the J gene TRBJ2-1; possibly TRBD1 for D (6 bases). Germline-derived CDR1 and CDR2 are KGHSH and LQKENI. CDR3 length: 12 amino acids. The ends were cut back, 5 bases at V and 10 bases at J, with 12 bases in the middle. The CDR3 DNA sequence: TGTGCCAGCTCAACAGGGTCGGGAGAGCAGTTCTTC. Protein: CASSTGSGEQFF.

This clone was recorded a few times. V is TRBV19 and J is TRBJ2-3; TRBD2 might be the D (5 bases). V was clipped by 3 bases and J by 11 bases, with 9 bases between them. CDR1 and CDR2 (germline): LNHDA, SQIVND (reference sequence). The CDR3 extends over 11 amino acids. The CDR3 region has the DNA TGTGCCAGTAGTATCCCCCGGGAGCAGTATTTT. Amino acids: CASSIPREQYF. The complete variable domain, with remaining parts taken from reference TRBV19 and TRBJ2-3, reads DGGITQSPKYLFRKEGQNVTLSCEQNLNHDAMYWYRQDPGQGLRLIYYSQIVNDFQKGDIAEGYSVSREKKESFPLTVTSAQKNPTAFYLCASSIPREQYFGPGTRLTVL.

The chain employs TRBV28 and TRBJ2-7; TRBD1 aligns across 7 bases. V shed 2 bases and J 2 bases; nucleotides not matched to a gene: 3. The CDR3 has 14 amino acids. Germline V gene sequence: CDR1 MDHEN, CDR2 SYDVKM. DNA of the CDR3: TGTGCCAGCAGTTTACTTGACAGGGCCTACGAGCAGTACTTC. Amino acids: CASSLLDRAYEQYF.

This clone occurred a few times. This rearrangement joins TRBV19 to TRBJ1-1, with D possibly TRBD1 on 5 matching bases. V gave up 3 bases and J gave up 6 bases, with 8 bases separating them. Looked up from germline, CDR1 is LNHDA and CDR2 is SQIVND (reference sequence). The CDR3 contains 12 residues. DNA for the CDR3: TGTGCCAGTAGTATTGGGGCAGCTGAAGCTTTCTTT. Translating gives CASSIGAAEAFF.

This sequence joins TRBV29-1 and TRBJ2-5; the D gene is possibly TRBD2 (9 bases). Germline V gene data show CDR1 as SQVTM and CDR2 as ANQGSEA. With 6 bases removed from V and 4 bases from J, the gap between germline ends came to 21 bases. The CDR3 loop spans 15 amino acids. CDR3 sequence (DNA): TGCAGCGTCGGACAGGGTGCGGGAGGGGGAGAGACCCAGTACTTC. It translates to CSVGQGAGGGETQYF.

The rearrangement joins TRBV24-1 to TRBJ1-4; maybe TRBD1 (5 bases). V shed 5 bases and J shed 8 bases, with 8 bases lying between them. The CDR3 sequence is 12 residues long. Germline V lookup: CDR1 KGHDR, CDR2 SFDVKD. The CDR3 spells CATSARGEKLFF. CDR3 bases: TGTGCCACCAGTGCCCGGGGGGAAAAACTGTTTTTT.

This chain connects TRBV30 to TRBJ1-1; D remains unclear. V was cut by 0 bases and J by 0 bases, with 5 bases left in between. This CDR3 has 13 amino acids. The germline V gene has CDR1 GTSNPN and CDR2 SVGIG (reference sequence). As DNA, the CDR3 is TGTGCCTGGAGTGTACCTATGAACACTGAAGCTTTCTTT. It translates to CAWSVPMNTEAFF.

This clone appeared a few times. The V call is TRBV18, the J call TRBJ1-6; 7 nucleotides agree with TRBD1. Germline values: CDR1 KGHSH, CDR2 LQKENI. This CDR3 has 19 amino acids. V lost 3 bases to trimming and J lost 9 bases; unmatched junction nucleotides: 20. The DNA for the CDR3 is TGTGCCAGCTCACCTGAAGACAGGGCGCTACGCAATCAAGGTTCACCCCTCCACTTT. This translates into CASSPEDRALRNQGSPLHF.

The rearrangement links TRBV4-1 to TRBJ1-2; 9 positions agree with TRBD1. The ends lost 8 bases at V and 8 bases at J; junction bases unmatched: 12. Germline CDR1 reads MGHRA; CDR2 reads YSYEKL. The CDR3 is 14 residues long. The CDR3 region has the DNA TGCGCCAGCGCCCTCGCGGACAGGGGACCCGGCTACACCTTC. As protein: CASALADRGPGYTF.

The V call is TRBV3-1 (or the pseudogene TRBV3-2), the J call TRBJ2-5, with D possibly matching TRBD1 (5 bases). CDR3 length: 15 residues. Germline V gene data show CDR1 as LGHDT and CDR2 as YNNKEL (reference sequence). The germline V and J ends were trimmed by 1 base and 1 base, with 10 bases remaining between them. CDR3 sequence (DNA): TGTGCCAGCAGCCAAGGCCCGGACACCCAAGAGACCCAGTACTTC. This gives the protein CASSQGPDTQETQYF.

On this clone: A read error may account for a junction end that differs from germline. The chain couples TRBV11-2 to TRBJ2-1, with D possibly matching TRBD2 (5 bases). From germline, CDR1 is SGHAT and CDR2 FQNNGV. The CDR3 length is 18 residues. The CDR3 nucleotides read TGTGCCAGCAGCTTAGAAGGGTCCTTCCGAGCGGTCTACCATGAGCAGTTCTTC. The encoded protein is CASSLEGSFRAVYHEQFF.

The genes are TRBV6-2 or TRBV6-3 and TRBJ2-2; 12 bases agree with TRBD2. V trimming: 5 bases; J trimming: 5 bases; junction bases outside the gene matches: 6. The CDR3 length is 16 residues. Germline assignment: CDR1 MNHEY and CDR2 SVGEGT. The CDR3 here is CASSHRLAGETGELFF. CDR3 DNA sequence: TGTGCCAGCAGTCATAGACTAGCGGGAGAGACCGGGGAGCTGTTTTTT.

The rearrangement joins TRBV20-1 to TRBJ2-3; TRBD2 matches at 11 bases. V lost 3 bases and J lost 4; bases outside the gene matches: 3. This CDR3 has 14 residues. CDR1 and CDR2 from the germline V gene are DFQATT and SNEGSKA (reference sequence). The CDR3 sequence: CSASSGGVSDTQYF. DNA of the CDR3: TGCAGTGCTAGTAGCGGGGGGGTTTCAGATACGCAGTATTTT.

V is TRBV10-1 and J is TRBJ2-7, with D tentatively TRBD1 (6 bases). Germline CDR1 WNHNN, CDR2 SYGVQD (reference sequence). There are 12 residues in the CDR3. V was shortened by 6 bases and J by 6 bases, with 12 bases between the two germline ends. The DNA of the CDR3 is TGCGCCAGCAGACCCACAGGGTCCGAGCAGTACTTC. This sequence encodes CASRPTGSEQYF.

The chain employs TRBV11-3 and TRBJ2-7, with 7 bases fitting TRBD1. Germline-derived CDR1 and CDR2 are SGHNT and YENEEA. V was pared by 1 base and J by 3 bases, with 0 bases of the junction left unmatched. CDR3 length equals 13 residues. CDR3 nucleotides: TGTGCCAGCAGCTTAGGGGACAGCTACGAGCAGTACTTC. It translates to CASSLGDSYEQYF.

The V and J genes are TRBV2 and TRBJ1-5; 10 nucleotides match TRBD1. Germline V lookup: CDR1 SNHLY, CDR2 FYNNEI. V lost 5 bases, J lost 7 bases, and 11 bases stayed unmatched. This CDR3 spans 16 amino acids. This chain's CDR3 is CASSLLDRGLGQPQHF. CDR3 bases: TGTGCCAGCAGTCTTCTAGACAGGGGGCTAGGGCAGCCCCAGCATTTT.

The V call is TRBV2, the J call TRBJ1-5; D might be TRBD1 (5 bases). This CDR3 has 15 residues. Trimming removed 6 bases at V and 2 bases at J, with 14 bases between. CDR1 and CDR2 (germline): SNHLY, FYNNEI. The CDR3 DNA reads as TGTGCCAGCAGCCGGACCTGGGGGGGCAATCAGCCCCAGCATTTT. This codes for CASSRTWGGNQPQHF.

The chain couples TRBV7-2 to TRBJ1-6; no firm D call. V was clipped by 4 bases and J by 14 bases, with 12 bases between them. The CDR3 is 12 amino acids. Germline loops: CDR1 SGHTA, CDR2 FQGNSA. As DNA, the CDR3 is TGTGCCAGCAGCTCAGGTGCTTCGGCCCTCCACTTT. It codes for CASSSGASALHF.

The gene calls are TRBV4-3 and TRBJ1-4; D remains unclear. V was pared by 1 base and J by 7 bases, with 10 bases between. This CDR3 comprises 14 residues. Germline lookup yields CDR1 LGHNA and CDR2 YSLEER. The CDR3 reads CASSQANRGEKLFF. Written as DNA, the CDR3 is TGCGCCAGCAGCCAAGCTAATAGAGGTGAAAAACTGTTTTTT.

The gene calls are TRBV5-8 and TRBJ1-5; TRBD1 agrees at 7 bases. The CDR3 runs 13 residues. CDR1 is SGHTS, CDR2 YDEGEE, per germline. V lost 4 bases to trimming and J lost 6 bases; unmatched junction nucleotides: 4. This chain's CDR3 is CASSRGTVQPQHF. CDR3 in DNA: TGTGCCAGCAGCAGGGGGACAGTTCAGCCCCAGCATTTT.

The V and J genes are TRBV6-5 and TRBJ2-7; the D gene is possibly TRBD1 (5 bases). Trimming stripped 2 bases from V and 4 bases from J, with 15 bases between. Per the germline V gene, CDR1 is MNHEY and CDR2 is SVGAGI. This CDR3 spans 15 amino acids. In nucleotides, the CDR3 is TGTGCCAGCAGTTACGTTCCCAGGGTGGGATACGAGCAGTACTTC. The encoded protein is CASSYVPRVGYEQYF.